A selection of T cell receptor beta chains follows, all from one sample in a study of blood T cell repertoires in COVID-19. The repertoire was sequenced with immunoSEQ multiplex PCR; TCRdb's copy has only in-frame clones and lacks some. The repertoire includes approximately 84,000 clones, approximately 87% of them detected once, and over 9.5% sits in the top ten. The specimen was peripheral blood. The receptors stem from a human donor in a cohort sampled during active COVID-19. Both conserved end residues are trimmed from each CDR3. Only part of the rows carry a size: once, few, many, or a class if the clone is expanded.

j_call | clone_size | v_call | cdr3_aa
TRBJ1-4 | . | TRBV10-3 | AISESGTGVWTNEKLF
TRBJ1-5 | many | TRBV6-1 | ASSGDRDEGSNQPQH
TRBJ1-5 | once | TRBV7-9 | ASSPLGGNQPQH
TRBJ1-1 | . | TRBV11-1 | ASSFSQGTEAF
TRBJ1-1 | . | TRBV6-5 | ASSPGDTLNTEAF
TRBJ2-3 | . | TRBV7-2 | ASSSPPGTSGTDTQY
TRBJ2-7 | . | TRBV10-2 | ASSESPRLEQY
TRBJ2-7 | once | TRBV9 | ASSEQGLGEQY
TRBJ1-2 | . | TRBV5-8 | ASSSRTVHYGYT
TRBJ1-1 | . | TRBV11-3 | ASSKGVNTEAF
TRBJ2-2 | . | TRBV11-2 | ASSLASADTGELF
TRBJ1-1 | . | TRBV25-1 | ASSDLDRPGEAF
TRBJ1-3 | . | TRBV3-1/TRBV3-2 | ASTPGGQHSGNTIY
TRBJ2-2 | . | TRBV7-8 | ASSLVAGGLANTGELF
TRBJ1-1 | few | TRBV6-1 | ASSELGNTEAF
TRBJ2-3 | few | TRBV6-5 | ASSSDRVTDTQY
TRBJ2-3 | . | TRBV25-1 | ASRTSGGDTQY
TRBJ2-1 | . | TRBV4-1 | ASSQARGLRSEQF
TRBJ1-4 | . | TRBV5-6 | ASSLRRGGSNEKLF
TRBJ2-1 | . | TRBV7-2 | ASSLRRGGNNEQF
TRBJ1-4 | . | TRBV15 | ATSSDMTNEKLF
TRBJ2-5 | . | TRBV9 | ASSSLGGLAGAGETQY
TRBJ1-1 | . | TRBV29-1 | SVWDRETEAF
TRBJ1-1 | . | TRBV3-1/TRBV3-2 | ASSQSTGSKFDEAF
TRBJ1-1 | . | TRBV7-9 | ASSLVQAGSEAF
TRBJ1-2 | . | TRBV15 | ATSGWGGIGGYT
TRBJ2-1 | . | TRBV24-1 | ATESDSQNEQF
TRBJ2-3 | . | TRBV30 | AWSVTLAPSTDTQY
TRBJ2-2 | . | TRBV6-5 | ASRPPSATGELF
TRBJ1-1 | . | TRBV5-4 | ASSLVSADTEAF
TRBJ1-1 | . | TRBV9 | ASSVVGEDTEAF
TRBJ2-3 | few | TRBV5-1 | ASRAGTSGGTDTQY
TRBJ1-1 | . | TRBV19 | ASSRADSMNTEAF